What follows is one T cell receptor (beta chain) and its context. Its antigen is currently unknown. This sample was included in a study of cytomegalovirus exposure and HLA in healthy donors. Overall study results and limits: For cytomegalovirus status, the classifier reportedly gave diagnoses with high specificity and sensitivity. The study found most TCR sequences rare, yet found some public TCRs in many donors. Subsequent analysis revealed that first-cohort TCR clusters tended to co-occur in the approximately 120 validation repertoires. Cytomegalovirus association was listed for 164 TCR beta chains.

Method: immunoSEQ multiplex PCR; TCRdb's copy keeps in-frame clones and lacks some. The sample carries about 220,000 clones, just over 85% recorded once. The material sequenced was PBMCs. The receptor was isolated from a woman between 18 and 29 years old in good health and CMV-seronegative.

The CDR3 region is CASSSGTGTYEQYF. The CDR3 DNA follows: TGCGCCAGCAGCTCCGGGACAGGGACCTACGAGCAGTACTTC. This chain uses TRBV5-1 with TRBJ2-7; TRBD1 matches at 9 bases. CDR3 length equals 14 residues. With 3 bases clipped from V and 2 bases from J, the junction kept 3 bases outside the gene matches. Germline V gene data show CDR1 as SGHRS and CDR2 as YFSETQ.